This paragraph covers one T cell receptor beta chain sequence. The target antigen is unknown. These data originate in a study of CXCR3-negative and CXCR3-positive naive CD8 T cells. Study-wide results and caveats: Comparably high diversity was seen in both naive subsets, and much lower diversity in memory CD8+ cells. Most assays were run on fresh PBMCs (CXCR3 expression partially decreased after cryopreservation).

UMI-labeled TRB cDNA libraries were prepared by 5' RACE. From the 5' RACE reads, TCRdb lists one entry per CDR3 protein and no DNA. Its table lists 55,000 to 65,000 distinct CDR3 sequences. There are 14 residues in the CDR3. Per germline, CDR1 SEHNR and CDR2 FQNEAQ (reference sequence). The gene calls are TRBV7-9 and TRBJ2-1. This TCR came from a human donor in good health. Some clones in this sample may be carry-over from other donors' samples. The material sequenced was naive CXCR3- CD8+ T cells from blood. As for subset: CD45RO-CCR7+CD27+CD95- naive CD8+ T cells lacking CXCR3 (TNR3-). The CDR3 sequence is CASSFIGTYNEQFF.